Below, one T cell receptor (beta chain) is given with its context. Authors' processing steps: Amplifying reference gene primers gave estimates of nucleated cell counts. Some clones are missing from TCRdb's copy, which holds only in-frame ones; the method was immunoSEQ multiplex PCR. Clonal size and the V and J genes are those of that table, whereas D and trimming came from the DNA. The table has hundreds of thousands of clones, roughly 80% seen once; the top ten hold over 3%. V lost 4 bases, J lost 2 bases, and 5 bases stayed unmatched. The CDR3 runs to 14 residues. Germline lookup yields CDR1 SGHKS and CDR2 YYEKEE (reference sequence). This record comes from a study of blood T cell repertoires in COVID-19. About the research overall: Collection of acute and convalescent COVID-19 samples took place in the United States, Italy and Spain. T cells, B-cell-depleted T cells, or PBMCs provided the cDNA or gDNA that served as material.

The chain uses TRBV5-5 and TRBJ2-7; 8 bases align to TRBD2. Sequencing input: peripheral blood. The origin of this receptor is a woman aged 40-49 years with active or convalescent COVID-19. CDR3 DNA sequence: TGTGCCAGCAGCCTAGCGGGTGTCACCTACGAGCAGTACTTC. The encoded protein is CASSLAGVTYEQYF.